The clone carrying this TCR beta chain was recorded at least ten times. Its cognate antigen is unknown. The sample comes from a study of beta chain features in type 1 diabetes. Study-level results: Type 1 diabetes patients had TCRB CDR3s that were shorter (moderately but significantly so) in all four CD4+ subsets.

Trimming stripped 6 bases from V and 0 bases from J, with 9 bases between. This CDR3 is 15 amino acids long. Germline V gene lookup returns CDR1 SNHLY and CDR2 FYNNEI. The sequenced template was cDNA made from the entire isolated RNA. Repertoires were generated with immunoSEQ multiplex PCR, while TCRdb's copy carries only in-frame clones and drops some. This table has more than 300,000 clones, over 8.5% appearing once. The chain has TRBV2 and TRBJ2-6; no clear D. The receptor was isolated from a young man with type 1 diabetes. Sequencing was carried out using central memory CD4+ T cells from blood. The CDR3 sequence is CASSYTNSGANVLTF. The CDR3 nucleotides are TGTGCCAGCAGCTATACCAACTCTGGGGCCAACGTCCTGACTTTC. The full variable domain, rest sourced from reference TRBV2 and TRBJ2-6, is EPEVTQTPSHQVTQMGQEVILRCVPISNHLYFYWYRQILGQKVEFLVSFYNNEISEKSEIFDDQFSVERPDGSNFTLKIRSTKLEDSAMYFCASSYTNSGANVLTFGAGSRLTVL.